What follows is one T cell receptor (beta chain) and its context. The table lists this clonotype with a few counts. The antigen it binds to is not known. The input lacks base qualities; no much larger clone sits a single base away. These data come from a study of T-cell reconstitution after alpha-beta-depleted transplantation in children (dated by TCRdb to 2015 to 2016). In the study overall: Using TCR repertoire profiling, the study quantitatively followed how T-cell immune reconstitution unfolded in children after TCRalphabeta/CD19-depleted allogeneic hematopoietic cell transplantation. Broader findings and caveats from the paper: About two months after transplant, the apparently early recovery of alphabetaT-cell counts reportedly depended on just several hundred clones that had expanded rapidly and came from non-depleted graft cells. In some patients, the high TCRbeta diversity seen at day 60 was put down to recipient T cells and intrathymic progenitors that had survived conditioning. Over the following months the frequencies of hyperexpanded clones went down, and after one year T-cell counts and TCRbeta diversity were mostly credited to newly produced T cells.

Libraries were constructed by PCR. The reads were generated on an Illumina HiSeq 2500. Molecular barcoding was employed in the preparation of TCR libraries, with unique molecular identifiers being used to normalize TCRbeta repertoire quantification. TCRdb passed the public sequencing reads through fastp at Q25 and MiXCR, retaining productive beta sequences. Each entry merges the rows of one CDR3 protein and shows their most common DNA and genes. The sample data list 200,000 to 250,000 distinct CDR3 sequences, and about 8.4% of these were observed just once. The ten largest clones take up roughly a third of the sample. The CDR3 starts with the cysteine, ends with the phenylalanine, and has 14 residues. The CDR3 DNA has 42 bases and is translated from base 1. Trimming takes 3 bases from V and 0 bases from J, and the germline ends sit 8 bases apart. CDR1 and CDR2, per the germline V gene, are SGHAT and FQNNGV.

Per the publication, the treatment or condition label means: allogeneic hematopoietic cell transplantation with graft depleted of TCRalphabeta T cells and CD19 B cells. The transplant recipients were children given TCRalphabeta/CD19-depleted allogeneic hematopoietic cell grafts. The TCR comes from a male patient aged 2-9 years who had a stem cell transplant for acute myeloid leukemia, so the T cells may come from the graft donor. The sequences come from PBMCs, mostly from graft donor cells, collected 360 days after TCRalphabeta/CD19-depleted stem cell transplant. The sequence links TRBV11-2 to TRBJ2-5; a tentative D match to TRBD1 spans 5 bases. The DNA is as follows: TGTGCCAGCAGCTTCACCAGGGACCAAGAGACCCAGTACTTC. Its coded protein is CASSFTRDQETQYF.